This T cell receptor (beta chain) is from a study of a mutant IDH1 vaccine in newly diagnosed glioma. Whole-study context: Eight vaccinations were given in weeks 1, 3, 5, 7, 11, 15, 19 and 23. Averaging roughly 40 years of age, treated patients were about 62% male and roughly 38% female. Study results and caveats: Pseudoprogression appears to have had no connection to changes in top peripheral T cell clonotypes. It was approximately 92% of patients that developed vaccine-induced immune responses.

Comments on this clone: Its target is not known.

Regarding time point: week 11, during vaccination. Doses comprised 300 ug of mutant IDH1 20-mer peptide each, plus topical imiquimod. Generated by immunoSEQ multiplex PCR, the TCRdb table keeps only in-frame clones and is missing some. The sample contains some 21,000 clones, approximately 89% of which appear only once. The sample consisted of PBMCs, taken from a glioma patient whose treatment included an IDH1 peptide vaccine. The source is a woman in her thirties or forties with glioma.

DNA of the CDR3: TGTGCCAGCAGTGAATTGGGTTGGCTAGCGGGAGGGCCGCGTACTCCCAATGAGCAGTTCTTC. Residues: CASSELGWLAGGPRTPNEQFF. V gene TRBV2 combines with J gene TRBJ2-1; 12 nucleotides match TRBD2. CDR1 and CDR2 from the germline V gene are SNHLY and FYNNEI. The J segment lost 6 bases and the V segment lost 2 bases, leaving 20 bases of the junction unmatched. CDR3 length equals 21 residues.